What follows are 13 T cell receptor beta chains derived from one specimen sequenced in a study. TCRdb called the RT-PCR reads again in MiXCR, with one record for every CDR3 protein. The repertoire includes about 680,000 distinct CDR3 sequences, more than 13% of them detected once, and roughly 4% sits in the top ten. The source material was memory CD4+ T cells from blood. Source of these receptors: a female donor in good health, serving as a healthy control.

Turning to this clonotype: An end of the junction does not agree with germline; a read error may underlie this. This sequence joins TRBV7-2 and TRBJ2-7; 9 positions match TRBD2. Germline assignment: CDR1 SGHTA and CDR2 FQGNSA. The CDR3 length is 15 residues. CDR3 nucleotide sequence: TGTGCCAGCAGCCTAGCGGGGAGGGCACCCTACGAGCAGTACTTC. This encodes CASSLAGRAPYEQYF.

The rearrangement joins TRBV9 to TRBJ2-3; D remains ambiguous. Trimming stripped 0 bases from V and 0 bases from J, with 8 bases between. This CDR3 contains 15 residues. Germline-derived CDR1 and CDR2 are SGDLS and YYNGEE. CDR3 in amino acids: CASSVVSSSTDTQYF. The CDR3 coding sequence is TGTGCCAGCAGCGTAGTAAGCAGTAGCACAGATACGCAGTATTTT.

This clonotype was seen ten or more times. This chain connects TRBV20-1 to TRBJ2-5, with D uncertain. The germline gives CDR1 DFQATT, CDR2 SNEGSKA (reference sequence). V gave up 5 bases and J gave up 0 bases, with 7 bases separating them. The CDR3 runs 12 residues. The CDR3 nucleotides are TGCAGTGCTCTTGCGTACCAAGAGACCCAGTACTTC. Translation: CSALAYQETQYF.

V gene TRBV5-1 combines with J gene TRBJ1-6, with a tentative D call TRBD1 (6 bases). The germline V gene has CDR1 SGHRS and CDR2 YFSETQ. Trimming pared 0 bases from V and 10 bases from J, leaving 14 bases between. This CDR3 region has 15 residues. CDR3 in DNA: TGCGCCAGCAGCTTGGTCCTAGGGGGTGGCTCACCCCTCCACTTT. Its translation is CASSLVLGGGSPLHF.

This rearrangement joins TRBV28 to TRBJ1-2, with 8 bases matching TRBD1. Per the germline V gene, CDR1 is MDHEN and CDR2 is SYDVKM. The J segment lost 2 bases and the V segment lost 10 bases, leaving 18 bases of the junction unmatched. This CDR3 is 17 amino acids long. The CDR3 coding sequence is TGTGCCATCCGTGGGGCCGGGACAGGCAACTCCAACTATGGCTACACCTTC. Residues: CAIRGAGTGNSNYGYTF.

The chain carries TRBV4-2 and TRBJ1-2, with 9 positions matching TRBD1. The CDR3 covers 16 residues. Trimming took 0 bases from V and 4 from J; bases not matched to a gene: 6. Germline V CDR1 and CDR2: LGHNA, YNFKEQ. The CDR3 spells CASSQDKPGQGYGYTF. CDR3 nucleotide sequence: TGTGCCAGCAGCCAAGATAAACCGGGACAGGGCTATGGCTACACCTTC.

The J gene is TRBJ1-5, the V gene TRBV20-1; maybe TRBD1 (6 bases). The germline V and J ends were trimmed by 6 bases and 5 bases, with 17 bases remaining between them. The CDR3 has 14 residues. Looked up from germline, CDR1 is DFQATT and CDR2 is SNEGSKA (reference sequence). The DNA of the CDR3 is TGCAGTGCACCTGACAGGACTTCCGATCAGCCCCAGCATTTT. This codes for CSAPDRTSDQPQHF.

The sample holds a few counts of this clonotype. The chain links TRBV6-6 to TRBJ1-6; 7 nucleotides agree with TRBD1. Germline CDR1 reads MNHNY; CDR2 reads SVGAGI (reference sequence). The CDR3 sequence is 14 residues long. The ends lost 6 bases at V and 10 bases at J; junction bases unmatched: 9. The CDR3 loop is CASRTGQVGSPLHF. CDR3 bases: TGTGCCAGCAGAACAGGACAGGTTGGGTCACCCCTCCACTTT.

This clonotype has only a few counts. The chain carries TRBV9 and TRBJ1-1; TRBD1 aligns across 8 bases. Germline values: CDR1 SGDLS, CDR2 YYNGEE. V lost 4 bases, J lost 4 bases, and 6 bases stayed unmatched. CDR3 length: 14 amino acids. The CDR3 loop reads CASSKDRVGTEAFF. DNA for the CDR3: TGTGCCAGCAGCAAGGACAGGGTCGGCACTGAAGCTTTCTTT. Based on the CDR3 plus reference TRBV9 and TRBJ1-1, the full variable domain is DSGVTQTPKHLITATGQRVTLRCSPRSGDLSVYWYQQSLDQGLQFLIQYYNGEERAKGNILERFSAQQFPDLHSELNLSSLELGDSALYFCASSKDRVGTEAFFGQGTRLTVV.

This clonotype was counted between two and nine times. The chain carries TRBV6-6 and TRBJ1-3, with D unresolved. This CDR3 is 11 amino acids long. Trimming took off 8 bases at V and 8 bases at J, with 10 bases between the two ends. In germline, CDR1 is MNHNY, CDR2 SVGAGI (reference sequence). The CDR3 DNA reads TGTGCCAGCGGACCAGTGGACACCATATATTTT. Translating gives CASGPVDTIYF.

The chain employs TRBV20-1 and TRBJ1-2; TRBD1 might be the D (5 bases). Per germline, CDR1 DFQATT and CDR2 SNEGSKA (reference sequence). V gave up 6 bases and J gave up 4 bases, with 15 bases separating them. This CDR3 has 13 amino acids. The CDR3 region has the DNA TGCAGTGCCCCGGGGCAGGGATCCTATGGCTACACCTTC. It codes for CSAPGQGSYGYTF.

This clonotype was seen a few times. The chain carries TRBV27 and TRBJ2-4; possibly TRBD1 or TRBD2 for D (5 bases each). Between the trimmed V and J ends, which lost 4 bases and 2 bases, there was a span of 15 bases. This CDR3 comprises 16 residues. The germline V gene encodes CDR1 MNHEY and CDR2 SMNVEV (reference sequence). In DNA form, the CDR3 reads TGTGCCAGCAGTTCGGCCGGGGCCGGTACCAAAAACATTCAGTACTTC. Its translation: CASSSAGAGTKNIQYF.

This clonotype was detected a few times. The chain joins TRBV3-1 to TRBJ1-1; TRBD1 agrees at 8 bases. Germline CDR1 LGHDT, CDR2 YNNKEL (reference sequence). The CDR3 is 13 residues long. V was clipped by 4 bases and J by 9 bases; unmatched bases: 7. CDR3 region: CASSRDRNLKAFF. The CDR3 DNA is TGTGCCAGCAGCCGGGACAGGAACCTGAAAGCTTTCTTT. The variable domain in full, completed from reference TRBV3-1 and TRBJ1-1, reads DTAVSQTPKYLVTQMGNDKSIKCEQNLGHDTMYWYKQDSKKFLKIMFSYNNKELIINETVPNRFSPKSPDKAHLNLHINSLELGDSAVYFCASSRDRNLKAFFGQGTRLTVV.